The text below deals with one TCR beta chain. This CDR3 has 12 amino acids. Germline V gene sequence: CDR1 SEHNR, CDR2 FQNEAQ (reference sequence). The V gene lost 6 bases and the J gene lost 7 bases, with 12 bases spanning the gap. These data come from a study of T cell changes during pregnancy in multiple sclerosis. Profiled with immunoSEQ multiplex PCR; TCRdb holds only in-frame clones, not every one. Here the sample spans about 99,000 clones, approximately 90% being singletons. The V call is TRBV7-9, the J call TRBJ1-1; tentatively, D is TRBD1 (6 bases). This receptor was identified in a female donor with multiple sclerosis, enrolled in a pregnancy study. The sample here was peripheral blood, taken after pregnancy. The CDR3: CASSQGQFEAFF. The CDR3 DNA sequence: TGTGCCAGCAGTCAAGGACAGTTTGAAGCTTTCTTT. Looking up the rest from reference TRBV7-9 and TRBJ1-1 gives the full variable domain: DTGVSQNPRHKITKRGQNVTFRCDPISEHNRLYWYRQTLGQGPEFLTYFQNEAQLEKSRLLSDRFSAERPKGSFSTLEIQRTEQGDSAMYLCASSQGQFEAFFGQGTRLTVV.